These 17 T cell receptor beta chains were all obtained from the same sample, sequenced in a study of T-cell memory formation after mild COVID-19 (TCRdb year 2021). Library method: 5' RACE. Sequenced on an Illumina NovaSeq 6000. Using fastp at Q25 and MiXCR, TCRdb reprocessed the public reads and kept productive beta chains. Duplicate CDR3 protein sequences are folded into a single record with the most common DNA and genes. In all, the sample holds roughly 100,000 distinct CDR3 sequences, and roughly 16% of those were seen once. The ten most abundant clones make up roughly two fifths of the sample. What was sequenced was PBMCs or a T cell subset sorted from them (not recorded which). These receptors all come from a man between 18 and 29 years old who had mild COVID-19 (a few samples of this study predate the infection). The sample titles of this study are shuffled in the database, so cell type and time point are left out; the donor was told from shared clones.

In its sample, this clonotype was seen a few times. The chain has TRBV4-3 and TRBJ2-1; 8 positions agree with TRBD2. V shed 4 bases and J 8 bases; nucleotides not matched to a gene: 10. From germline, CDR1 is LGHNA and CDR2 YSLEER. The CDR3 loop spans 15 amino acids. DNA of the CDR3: TGCGCCAGCAGCCTTTGGGCGGGGGGTCAGGATGAGCAGTTCTTC. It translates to CASSLWAGGQDEQFF.

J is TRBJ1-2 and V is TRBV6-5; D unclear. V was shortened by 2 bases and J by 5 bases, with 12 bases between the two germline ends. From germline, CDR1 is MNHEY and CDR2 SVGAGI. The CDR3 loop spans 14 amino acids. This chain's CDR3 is CASSYARGQYGYTF. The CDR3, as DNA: TGTGCCAGCAGTTACGCGAGAGGGCAATATGGCTACACCTTC.

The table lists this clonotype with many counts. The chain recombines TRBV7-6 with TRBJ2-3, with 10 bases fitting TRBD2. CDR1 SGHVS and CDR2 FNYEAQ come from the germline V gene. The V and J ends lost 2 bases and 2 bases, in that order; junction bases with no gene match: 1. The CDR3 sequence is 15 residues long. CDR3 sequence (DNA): TGTGCCAGCAGCTTAAGCGGGGGGGACACAGATACGCAGTATTTT. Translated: CASSLSGGDTDTQYF.

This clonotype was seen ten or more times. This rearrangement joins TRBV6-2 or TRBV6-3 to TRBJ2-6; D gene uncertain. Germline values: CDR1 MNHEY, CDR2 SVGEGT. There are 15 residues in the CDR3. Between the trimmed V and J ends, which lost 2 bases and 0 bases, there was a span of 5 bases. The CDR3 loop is CASSYIFSGANVLTF. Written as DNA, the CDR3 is TGTGCCAGCAGTTACATCTTCTCTGGGGCCAACGTCCTGACTTTC.

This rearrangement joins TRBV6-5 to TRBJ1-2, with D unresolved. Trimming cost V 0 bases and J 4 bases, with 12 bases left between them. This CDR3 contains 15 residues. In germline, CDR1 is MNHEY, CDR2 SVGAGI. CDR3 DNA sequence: TGTGCCAGCAGTTACTCGAGGGCCGAAATCTATGGCTACACCTTC. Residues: CASSYSRAEIYGYTF.

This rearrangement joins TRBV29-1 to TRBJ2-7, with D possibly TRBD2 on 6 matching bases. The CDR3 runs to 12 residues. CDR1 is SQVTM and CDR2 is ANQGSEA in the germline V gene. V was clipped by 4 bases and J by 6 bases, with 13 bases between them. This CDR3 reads CSVVGLEGEQYV. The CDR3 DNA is TGCAGCGTTGTTGGCTTGGAGGGCGAGCAGTACGTC.

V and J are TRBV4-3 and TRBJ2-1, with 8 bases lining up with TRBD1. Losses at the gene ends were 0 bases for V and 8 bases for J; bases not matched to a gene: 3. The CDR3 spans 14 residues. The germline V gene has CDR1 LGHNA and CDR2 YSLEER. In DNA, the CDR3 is TGCGCCAGCAGCCAAGATGGGACAGGTGATGAGCAGTTCTTC. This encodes CASSQDGTGDEQFF.

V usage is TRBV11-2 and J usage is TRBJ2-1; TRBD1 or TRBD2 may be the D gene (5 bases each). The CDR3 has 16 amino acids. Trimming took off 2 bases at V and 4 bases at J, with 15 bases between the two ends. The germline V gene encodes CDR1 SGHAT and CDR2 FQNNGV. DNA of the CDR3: TGTGCCAGCAGCTTATTAGCGAGGGGCTTTTACAATGAGCAGTTCTTC. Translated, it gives CASSLLARGFYNEQFF.

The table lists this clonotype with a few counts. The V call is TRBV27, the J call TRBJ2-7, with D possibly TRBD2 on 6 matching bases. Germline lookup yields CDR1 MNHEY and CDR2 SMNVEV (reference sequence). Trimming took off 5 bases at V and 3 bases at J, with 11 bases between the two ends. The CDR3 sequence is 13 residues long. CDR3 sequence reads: CASSLGLLYEQYF. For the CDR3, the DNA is TGTGCCAGCAGTCTGGGACTCCTCTACGAGCAGTACTTC.

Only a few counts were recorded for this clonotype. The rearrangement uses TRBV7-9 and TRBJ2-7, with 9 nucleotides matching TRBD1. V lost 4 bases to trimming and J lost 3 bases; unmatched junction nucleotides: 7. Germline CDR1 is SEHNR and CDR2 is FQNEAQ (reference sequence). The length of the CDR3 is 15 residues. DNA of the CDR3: TGTGCCAGCAGCTACCAAGGGACAGGGAACTACGAGCAGTACTTC. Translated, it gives CASSYQGTGNYEQYF.

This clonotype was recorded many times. CDR3 amino acids: CASSRGRGAYNEQFF. The CDR3 nucleotides read TGTGCCAGCAGCAGGGGCCGGGGGGCATACAATGAGCAGTTCTTC. The V call is TRBV11-2, the J call TRBJ2-1; maybe TRBD2 (7 bases). The CDR3 loop spans 15 amino acids. Trimming took 5 bases from V and 4 from J, leaving 15 bases between them. Germline V CDR1 and CDR2: SGHAT, FQNNGV.

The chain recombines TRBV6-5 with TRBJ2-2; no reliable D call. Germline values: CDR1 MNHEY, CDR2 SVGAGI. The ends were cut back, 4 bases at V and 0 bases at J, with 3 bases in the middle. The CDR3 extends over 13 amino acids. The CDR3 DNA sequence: TGTGCCAGCAGTTCAACGAACACCGGGGAGCTGTTTTTT. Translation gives CASSSTNTGELFF.

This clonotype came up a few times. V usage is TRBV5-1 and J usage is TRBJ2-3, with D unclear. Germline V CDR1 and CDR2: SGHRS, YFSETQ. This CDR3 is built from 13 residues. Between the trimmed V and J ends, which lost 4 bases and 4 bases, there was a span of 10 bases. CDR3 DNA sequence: TGCGCCAGCAGCCGATTCGCGGCAGATACGCAGTATTTT. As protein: CASSRFAADTQYF.

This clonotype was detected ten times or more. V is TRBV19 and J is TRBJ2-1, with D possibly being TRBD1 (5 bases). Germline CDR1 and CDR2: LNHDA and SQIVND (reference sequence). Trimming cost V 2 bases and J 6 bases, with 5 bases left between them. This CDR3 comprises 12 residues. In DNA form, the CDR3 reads TGTGCCAGTAGTATACAGGGCAATGAGCAGTTCTTC. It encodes CASSIQGNEQFF.

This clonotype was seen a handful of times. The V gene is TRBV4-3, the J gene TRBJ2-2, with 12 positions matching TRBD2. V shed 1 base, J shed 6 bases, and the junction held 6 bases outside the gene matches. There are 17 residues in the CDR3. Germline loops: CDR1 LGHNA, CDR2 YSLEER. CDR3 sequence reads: CASSQATSGGAAGELFF. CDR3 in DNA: TGCGCCAGCAGCCAAGCGACTAGCGGGGGAGCCGCCGGGGAGCTGTTTTTT.

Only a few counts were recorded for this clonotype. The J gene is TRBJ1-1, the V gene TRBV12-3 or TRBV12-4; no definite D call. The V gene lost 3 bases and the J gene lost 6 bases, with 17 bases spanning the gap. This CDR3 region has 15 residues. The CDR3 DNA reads TGTGCCAGCAGTTTTTCCCCATCAGGTCCTCCTGAAGCTTTCTTT. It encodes CASSFSPSGPPEAFF.

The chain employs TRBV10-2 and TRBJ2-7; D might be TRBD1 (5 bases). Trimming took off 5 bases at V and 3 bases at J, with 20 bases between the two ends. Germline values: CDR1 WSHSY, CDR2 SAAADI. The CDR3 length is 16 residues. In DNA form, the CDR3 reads TGCGCCAGCAGTCCCACCTTGACAGAAATAAGCTACGAGCAGTACGTC. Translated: CASSPTLTEISYEQYV.